One sample yielded the 32 T cell receptor beta chains listed below, sequenced in a study of blood T cell repertoires in COVID-19. Assay used: immunoSEQ multiplex PCR; TCRdb lists only in-frame clones, some missing. The sample gives roughly 100,000 clones, around 75% of which show up once; 16% is in the top ten. Sequenced material: peripheral blood. Source of these receptors: a woman of 80 years or more with active or convalescent COVID-19.

For the CDR3, the DNA is TGTGCCAGCAGCTTAGGGCTAGCCGGCCATGAGCAGTTCTTC. Translating it yields CASSLGLAGHEQFF. V is TRBV13 and J is TRBJ2-1; tentatively, D is TRBD2 (5 bases). The V gene's germline CDR1 is PRHDT and CDR2 FYEKMQ (reference sequence). The CDR3 spans 14 residues. V lost 0 bases and J 8 bases, leaving 11 bases between the germline ends.

V is TRBV28 and J is TRBJ2-7, with 7 nucleotides matching TRBD1. Looked up from germline, CDR1 is MDHEN and CDR2 is SYDVKM. V was clipped by 2 bases and J by 0 bases; unmatched bases: 7. The CDR3 runs to 16 residues. CDR3 nucleotides: TGTGCCAGCAGTTTAACTGCAGGGGGAGCCTCCTACGAGCAGTACTTC. This translates into CASSLTAGGASYEQYF.

V gene TRBV30 combines with J gene TRBJ1-6, with TRBD1 matching 8 bases. V was pared by 4 bases and J by 1 base, with 12 bases of the junction left unmatched. In germline, CDR1 is GTSNPN, CDR2 SVGIG (reference sequence). The CDR3 length is 18 residues. Here the CDR3 reads CAWKTTGTGRSYNSPLHF. For the CDR3, the DNA is TGTGCCTGGAAGACTACCGGGACAGGTCGATCCTATAATTCACCCCTCCACTTT.

This sequence joins TRBV5-8 and TRBJ2-3; TRBD1 matches 8 bases. In germline, CDR1 is SGHTS, CDR2 YDEGEE. After removal of 4 bases from V and 6 bases from J, the junction contained 7 bases not matched to a gene. The CDR3 contains 14 residues. The CDR3 loop reads CASSARAGGDTQYF. CDR3 in DNA: TGTGCCAGCAGCGCCCGGGCAGGGGGCGATACGCAGTATTTT. The full variable domain, completed using reference TRBV5-8 and TRBJ2-3, is EAGVTQSPTHLIKTRGQQATLRCSPISGHTSVYWYQQALGLGLQFLLWYDEGEERNRGNFPPRFSGRQFPNYSSELNVNALELEDSALYLCASSARAGGDTQYFGPGTRLTVL.

The V call is TRBV18, the J call TRBJ2-7; TRBD2 is a possible D gene (6 bases). Trimming pared 5 bases from V and 7 bases from J, leaving 21 bases between. This CDR3 has 15 amino acids. Germline CDR1 KGHSH, CDR2 LQKENI. As DNA, the CDR3 is TGTGCCAGCTCATCGACGGGACTGACGGAGGGGGAGCAGTACTTC. As protein: CASSSTGLTEGEQYF. The full variable domain, with the rest looked up from reference TRBV18 and TRBJ2-7, is NAGVMQNPRHLVRRRGQEARLRCSPMKGHSHVYWYRQLPEEGLKFMVYLQKENIIDESGMPKERFSAEFPKEGPSILRIQQVVRGDSAAYFCASSSTGLTEGEQYFGPGTRLTVT.

The chain couples TRBV29-1 to TRBJ1-1; TRBD1 matches at 8 bases. This CDR3 region has 13 residues. Germline CDR1 SQVTM, CDR2 ANQGSEA. Trimming at V came to 5 bases and at J to 4 bases, leaving 6 bases not matched to a gene. The CDR3 DNA follows: TGCAGCGTTTGCAGGGGGCAGGGCACTGAAGCTTTCTTT. Protein sequence: CSVCRGQGTEAFF.

As DNA, the CDR3 is TGTGCCAGCCGAAGGGGACTAGCGGTCGGGGAGCTGTTTTTT. It specifies CASRRGLAVGELFF. The chain carries TRBV27 and TRBJ2-2, with TRBD2 identical over 11 bases. This CDR3 has 14 residues. In germline, CDR1 is MNHEY, CDR2 SMNVEV (reference sequence). The V gene end was trimmed by 8 bases and the J gene end by 7 bases; junction bases not matched to a gene: 6.

The chain has TRBV28 and TRBJ2-3; D possibly corresponds to TRBD1 (6 bases). CDR1 MDHEN and CDR2 SYDVKM come from the germline V gene. This CDR3 contains 12 residues. Trimming pared 5 bases from V and 3 bases from J, leaving 6 bases between. The CDR3: CASSTGTDTQYF. The CDR3 DNA is TGTGCCAGCAGTACAGGGACAGATACGCAGTATTTT.

The gene calls are TRBV4-1 and TRBJ1-2; no clear D. There are 14 residues in the CDR3. In germline, CDR1 is MGHRA, CDR2 YSYEKL. Trimming removed 1 base at V and 2 bases at J, with 8 bases between. CDR3 in amino acids: CASSQAVENYGYTF. The CDR3 DNA follows: TGCGCCAGCAGCCAAGCCGTAGAGAACTATGGCTACACCTTC.

The rearrangement links TRBV7-8 to TRBJ1-2; a possible D gene is TRBD1 (6 bases). V was shortened by 5 bases and J by 3 bases, with 19 bases between the two germline ends. Per the germline V gene, CDR1 is SGHVS and CDR2 is FQNEAQ. The length of the CDR3 is 16 residues. CDR3 nucleotide sequence: TGTGCCAGCAGCCAGTCATTAACAGGGCCTTACTATGGCTACACCTTC. Its translation is CASSQSLTGPYYGYTF.

The chain links TRBV20-1 to TRBJ2-3; 11 bases are shared with TRBD2. CDR1 DFQATT and CDR2 SNEGSKA come from the germline V gene (reference sequence). CDR3 size: 15 residues. With 3 bases clipped from V and 7 bases from J, the junction kept 9 bases outside the gene matches. The CDR3 protein is CSASETTSGRNTQYF. The CDR3, as DNA: TGCAGTGCTAGTGAGACAACTAGCGGGAGAAATACGCAGTATTTT.

The chain has TRBV11-3 and TRBJ1-4; D call uncertain. V lost 2 bases and J 8 bases, leaving 9 bases between the germline ends. This CDR3 comprises 13 residues. From germline, CDR1 is SGHNT and CDR2 YENEEA. In DNA, the CDR3 is TGTGCCAGCAGCTTAAATACAGACGAAAAACTGTTTTTT. It translates to CASSLNTDEKLFF.

The rearrangement links TRBV7-3 to TRBJ1-1; D is perhaps TRBD1 (5 bases). The V end was cut by 6 bases, the J end by 5 bases, with 34 bases between. In germline, CDR1 is SGHTA, CDR2 FQGTGA. The length of the CDR3 is 20 residues. In DNA form, the CDR3 reads TGTGCCAGCAGTTACGGTAGGTCAGGGCCCTCCGCTTTTGTGTCTACTGAAGCTTTCTTT. It yields the protein CASSYGRSGPSAFVSTEAFF. Combining the CDR3 with reference TRBV7-3 and TRBJ1-1 gives the whole variable domain GAGVSQTPSNKVTEKGKYVELRCDPISGHTALYWYRQSLGQGPEFLIYFQGTGAADDSGLPNDRFFAVRPEGSVSTLKIQRTERGDSAVYLCASSYGRSGPSAFVSTEAFFGQGTRLTVV.

This chain joins TRBV11-1 and TRBJ1-2; 7 nucleotides align to TRBD1. There are 13 residues in the CDR3. The germline V gene encodes CDR1 SGHAT and CDR2 FQDESV (reference sequence). The V and J ends lost 5 bases and 7 bases, in that order; junction bases with no gene match: 7. CDR3 coding DNA: TGTGCCAGCAGCAAAGACAGGGTGATTGGCTACACCTTC. It codes for CASSKDRVIGYTF.

The chain joins TRBV9 to TRBJ2-1; 9 nucleotides line up with TRBD2. Germline CDR1 reads SGDLS; CDR2 reads YYNGEE. J gave up 0 bases and V 0 bases, and 4 bases lay outside the gene matches. This CDR3 has 17 residues. The CDR3 region has the DNA TGTGCCAGCAGCGTAGCTAGCGGGACGCTCTCCTACAATGAGCAGTTCTTC. Its protein is CASSVASGTLSYNEQFF.

The chain employs TRBV4-3 and TRBJ2-1; perhaps TRBD2 as D (5 bases). The V and J ends lost 5 bases and 1 base respectively, with 12 bases between them. The V gene's germline CDR1 is LGHNA and CDR2 YSLEER. This CDR3 is built from 15 residues. The chain's CDR3 is CASSVAFGSYNEQFF. The CDR3 DNA is TGCGCCAGCAGCGTAGCGTTTGGGTCCTACAATGAGCAGTTCTTC.

CDR3 loop: CASSLDRGSEAFF. CDR3 coding DNA: TGTGCCAGCAGTTTAGACAGGGGTTCTGAAGCTTTCTTT. This chain links TRBV6-2 or TRBV6-3 with TRBJ1-1; 8 bases are a match to TRBD1. CDR3 length: 13 residues. Per the germline V gene, CDR1 is MNHEY and CDR2 is SVGEGT. V gave up 4 bases and J gave up 6 bases; unmatched junction bases: 4.

The genes are TRBV29-1 and TRBJ2-5, with TRBD2 identical over 9 bases. Germline V gene sequence: CDR1 SQVTM, CDR2 ANQGSEA. CDR3 size: 16 residues. V was pared by 0 bases and J by 4 bases, with 9 bases of the junction left unmatched. DNA for the CDR3: TGCAGCGTTGAAGACGTGCGCGGGGGGGCATTAGAGACCCAGTACTTC. Encoded protein: CSVEDVRGGALETQYF.

The chain employs TRBV21-1 and TRBJ2-7; the table's TRBD2 call for D was not verified on the DNA. TRBV21-1 is a pseudogene locus. This CDR3 spans 17 amino acids. The CDR3: CASSKRGAGGRHYEQYF. The CDR3 region has the DNA TGTGCCAGCAGCAAAAGAGGGGCGGGGGGAAGACACTACGAGCAGTACTTC.

Comments on this clone: In the same sample, other DNA sequences code for this CDR3. The chain uses TRBV12-3 or TRBV12-4 and TRBJ1-4; D is possibly TRBD1 (5 bases). V was trimmed by 3 bases and J by 7 bases, leaving 9 bases between them. The length of the CDR3 is 13 residues. The CDR3 sequence: CASSFRGGEKLFF. The CDR3 DNA reads TGTGCCAGCAGTTTTAGGGGCGGTGAAAAACTGTTTTTT.

The chain carries TRBV5-4 and TRBJ2-7; 8 positions match TRBD2. CDR1 is SGHNT and CDR2 is YYREEE in the germline V gene (reference sequence). The CDR3 has 14 residues. With 1 base clipped from V and 2 bases from J, the junction kept 2 bases outside the gene matches. This chain's CDR3 is CASSLTAGAYEQYF. The CDR3 region has the DNA TGTGCCAGCAGCTTGACAGCGGGGGCCTACGAGCAGTACTTC.

This chain connects TRBV2 to TRBJ2-7, with TRBD1 as a possible D gene (5 bases). Trimming removed 8 bases at V and 0 bases at J, with 11 bases between. CDR3 length: 13 residues. Germline values: CDR1 SNHLY, CDR2 FYNNEI. CDR3 in DNA: TGTGCCAGCGGAGACAGAAGCTCCTACGAGCAGTACTTC. Its translation is CASGDRSSYEQYF. Looking up the rest from reference TRBV2 and TRBJ2-7 gives the full variable domain: EPEVTQTPSHQVTQMGQEVILRCVPISNHLYFYWYRQILGQKVEFLVSFYNNEISEKSEIFDDQFSVERPDGSNFTLKIRSTKLEDSAMYFCASGDRSSYEQYFGPGTRLTVT.

This chain links TRBV10-3 with TRBJ2-1, with 9 nucleotides matching TRBD1. Germline CDR1 reads ENHRY; CDR2 reads SYGVKD. The CDR3 runs 18 residues. V was clipped by 0 bases and J by 1 base; unmatched bases: 7. This CDR3 is CAISESGQGIGSYNEQFF. The CDR3 DNA reads TGTGCCATCAGTGAGTCGGGACAGGGTATAGGTTCCTACAATGAGCAGTTCTTC.

V gene TRBV5-1 combines with J gene TRBJ2-2; TRBD2 aligns across 8 bases. Germline-derived CDR1 and CDR2 are SGHRS and YFSETQ. The CDR3 totals 14 residues. V dropped 7 bases and J dropped 6; count of bases not matched to a gene: 8. The chain's CDR3 is CASVSGGASGELFF. The DNA of the CDR3 is TGCGCCAGCGTTTCCGGGGGGGCGTCCGGGGAGCTGTTTTTT.

The V gene is TRBV6-6, the J gene TRBJ2-5; 8 nucleotides agree with TRBD2. V trimming: 4 bases; J trimming: 4 bases; junction bases outside the gene matches: 8. The germline V gene encodes CDR1 MNHNY and CDR2 SVGAGI (reference sequence). This CDR3 is 15 amino acids long. CDR3 sequence reads: CASSSGLGGGETQYF. CDR3 sequence (DNA): TGTGCCAGCAGTTCGGGACTAGGAGGTGGAGAGACCCAGTACTTC.

The chain recombines TRBV29-1 with TRBJ1-2; D call uncertain. V shed 7 bases and J shed 3 bases, with 9 bases lying between them. This CDR3 contains 11 residues. Germline CDR1 SQVTM, CDR2 ANQGSEA. The CDR3 loop reads CSAAEYYGYTF. The CDR3 region has the DNA TGCAGCGCCGCGGAGTACTATGGCTACACCTTC.

The chain uses TRBV6-5 and TRBJ1-1; D is perhaps TRBD1 (6 bases). This CDR3 region has 12 residues. Between the trimmed V and J ends, which lost 5 bases and 3 bases, there was a span of 7 bases. Germline V gene lookup returns CDR1 MNHEY and CDR2 SVGAGI. CDR3 in DNA: TGTGCCAGCAGTACAGGGCACACTGAAGCTTTCTTT. As protein: CASSTGHTEAFF.

The DNA of the CDR3 is TGTGCCAGCAGTTCATCAGGGAAGCGGGAGGGCTACACCTTC. It specifies CASSSSGKREGYTF. The V and J genes are TRBV6-5 and TRBJ1-2; TRBD1 is a possible D gene (5 bases). Trimming left V 4 bases short and J 8 bases short, with 17 bases between. Per the germline V gene, CDR1 is MNHEY and CDR2 is SVGAGI. This CDR3 region has 14 residues.

The chain employs TRBV28 and TRBJ2-7, with 7 bases lining up with TRBD1. V gave up 8 bases and J gave up 3 bases; unmatched junction bases: 7. The CDR3 has 13 residues. The germline V gene encodes CDR1 MDHEN and CDR2 SYDVKM. The CDR3 DNA is TGTGCCAGCCTTAGGGACAGCCACTACGAGCAGTACTTC. As protein: CASLRDSHYEQYF.

This chain uses TRBV10-3 with TRBJ1-3, with 7 bases identical to TRBD1. Trimming at V came to 0 bases and at J to 2 bases, leaving 4 bases not matched to a gene. Germline CDR1 and CDR2: ENHRY and SYGVKD. The CDR3 is 16 residues long. Here the CDR3 DNA reads TGTGCCATCAGTGAGTCACAGGGGATCACTGGAAACACCATATATTTT. It encodes CAISESQGITGNTIYF.

This clone showed up just a few times. The rearrangement links TRBV10-3 to TRBJ2-1; 8 nucleotides agree with TRBD2. The CDR3 is 11 residues long. V shed 4 bases and J 10 bases; nucleotides not matched to a gene: 0. Germline CDR1 reads ENHRY; CDR2 reads SYGVKD. CDR3 region: CAISVAGEQFF. The DNA for the CDR3 is TGTGCCATCAGTGTAGCGGGGGAGCAGTTCTTC.

V is TRBV5-3 and J is TRBJ2-1; the D is unclear. TRBV5-3 is recorded as an ORF, its role being uncertain. V lost 2 bases, J lost 7 bases, and 13 bases lay in between. The CDR3 runs to 14 residues. DNA of the CDR3: TGTGCCAGAAGCTTCTGGGCTTGGTTGAATGAGCAGTTCTTC. Translation gives CARSFWAWLNEQFF.